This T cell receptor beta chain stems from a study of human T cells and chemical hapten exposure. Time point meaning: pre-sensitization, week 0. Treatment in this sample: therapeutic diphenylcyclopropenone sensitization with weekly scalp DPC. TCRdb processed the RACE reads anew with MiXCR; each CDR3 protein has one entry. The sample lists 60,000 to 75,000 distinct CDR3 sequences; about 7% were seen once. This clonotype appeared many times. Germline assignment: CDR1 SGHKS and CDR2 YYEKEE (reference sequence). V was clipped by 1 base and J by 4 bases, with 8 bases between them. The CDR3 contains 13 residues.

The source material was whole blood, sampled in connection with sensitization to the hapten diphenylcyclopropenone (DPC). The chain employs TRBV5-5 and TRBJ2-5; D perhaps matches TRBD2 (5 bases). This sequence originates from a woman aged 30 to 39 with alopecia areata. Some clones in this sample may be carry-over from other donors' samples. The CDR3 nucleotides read TGTGCCAGCAGCTTGCCAGGACTAGAGACCCAGTACTTC. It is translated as CASSLPGLETQYF.